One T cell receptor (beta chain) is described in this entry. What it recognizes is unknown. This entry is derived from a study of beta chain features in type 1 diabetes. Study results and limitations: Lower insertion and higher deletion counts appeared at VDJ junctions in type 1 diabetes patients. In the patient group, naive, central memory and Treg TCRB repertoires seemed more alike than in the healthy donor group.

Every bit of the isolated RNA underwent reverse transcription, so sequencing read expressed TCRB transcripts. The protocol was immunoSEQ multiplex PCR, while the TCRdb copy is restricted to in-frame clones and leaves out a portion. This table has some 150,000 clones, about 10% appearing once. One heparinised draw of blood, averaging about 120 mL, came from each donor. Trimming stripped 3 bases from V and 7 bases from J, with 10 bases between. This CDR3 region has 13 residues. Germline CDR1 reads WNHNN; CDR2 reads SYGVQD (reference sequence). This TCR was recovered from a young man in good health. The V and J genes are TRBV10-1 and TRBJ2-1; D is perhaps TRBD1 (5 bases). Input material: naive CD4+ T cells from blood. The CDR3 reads CASSESGLNEQFF. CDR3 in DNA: TGCGCCAGCAGTGAATCAGGGTTGAATGAGCAGTTCTTC.